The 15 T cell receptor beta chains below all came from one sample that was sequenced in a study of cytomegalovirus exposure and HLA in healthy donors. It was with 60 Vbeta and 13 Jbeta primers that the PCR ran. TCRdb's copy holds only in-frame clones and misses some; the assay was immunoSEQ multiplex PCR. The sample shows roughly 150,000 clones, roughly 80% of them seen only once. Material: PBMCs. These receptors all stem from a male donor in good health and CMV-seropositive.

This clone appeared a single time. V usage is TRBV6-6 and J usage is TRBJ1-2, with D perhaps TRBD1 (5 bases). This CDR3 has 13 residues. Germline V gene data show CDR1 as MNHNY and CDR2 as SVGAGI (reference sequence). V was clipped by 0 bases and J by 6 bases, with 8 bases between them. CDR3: CASSYSGEDGYTF. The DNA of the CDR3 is TGTGCCAGCAGTTACTCAGGGGAAGATGGCTACACCTTC.

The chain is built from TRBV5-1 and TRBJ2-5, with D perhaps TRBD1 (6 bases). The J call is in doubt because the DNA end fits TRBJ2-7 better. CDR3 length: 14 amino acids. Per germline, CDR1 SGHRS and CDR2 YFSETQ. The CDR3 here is CASSLKTGNYEQYF. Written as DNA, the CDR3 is TGCGCCAGCAGCTTGAAAACAGGGAACTACGAGCAGTACTTC.

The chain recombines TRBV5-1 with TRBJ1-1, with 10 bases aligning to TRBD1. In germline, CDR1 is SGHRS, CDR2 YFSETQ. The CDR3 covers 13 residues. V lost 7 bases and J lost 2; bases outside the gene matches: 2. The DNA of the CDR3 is TGCGCCAGCTCGACAGGGGGCAACACTGAAGCTTTCTTT. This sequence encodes CASSTGGNTEAFF.

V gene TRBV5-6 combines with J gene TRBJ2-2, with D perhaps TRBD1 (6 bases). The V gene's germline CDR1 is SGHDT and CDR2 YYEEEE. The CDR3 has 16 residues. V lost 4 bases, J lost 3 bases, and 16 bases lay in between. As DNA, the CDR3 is TGTGCCAGCAGCCCTCCCCCGACAGGATACACCGGGGAGCTGTTTTTT. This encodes CASSPPPTGYTGELFF.

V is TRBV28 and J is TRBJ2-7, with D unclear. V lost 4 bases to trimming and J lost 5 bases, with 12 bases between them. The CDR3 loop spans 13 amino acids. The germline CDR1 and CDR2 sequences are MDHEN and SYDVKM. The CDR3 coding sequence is TGTGCCAGCAGTTCGCCGGTTGGGCACGAGCAGTACTTC. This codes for CASSSPVGHEQYF. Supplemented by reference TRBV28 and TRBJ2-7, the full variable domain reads DVKVTQSSRYLVKRTGEKVFLECVQDMDHENMFWYRQDPGLGLRLIYFSYDVKMKEKGDIPEGYSVSREKKERFSLILESASTNQTSMYLCASSSPVGHEQYFGPGTRLTVT.

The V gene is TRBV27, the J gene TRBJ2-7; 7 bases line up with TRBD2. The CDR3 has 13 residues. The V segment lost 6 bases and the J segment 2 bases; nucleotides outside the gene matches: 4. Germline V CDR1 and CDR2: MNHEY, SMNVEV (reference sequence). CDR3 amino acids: CASRASGPYEQYF. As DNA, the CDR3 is TGTGCCAGCAGGGCTAGCGGCCCCTACGAGCAGTACTTC.

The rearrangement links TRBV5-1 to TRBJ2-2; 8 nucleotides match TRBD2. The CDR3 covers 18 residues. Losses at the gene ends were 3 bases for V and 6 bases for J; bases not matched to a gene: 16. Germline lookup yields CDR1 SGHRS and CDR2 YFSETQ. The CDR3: CASSSEVRAGDVPGELFF. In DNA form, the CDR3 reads TGCGCCAGCAGCTCGGAGGTTCGAGCGGGAGACGTCCCCGGGGAGCTGTTTTTT.

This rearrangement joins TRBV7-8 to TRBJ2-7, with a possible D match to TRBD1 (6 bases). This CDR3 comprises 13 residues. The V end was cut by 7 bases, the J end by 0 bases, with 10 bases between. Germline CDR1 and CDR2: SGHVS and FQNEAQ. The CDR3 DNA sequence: TGTGCCAGCATCCCGGACAGCTCCTACGAGCAGTACTTC. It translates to CASIPDSSYEQYF.

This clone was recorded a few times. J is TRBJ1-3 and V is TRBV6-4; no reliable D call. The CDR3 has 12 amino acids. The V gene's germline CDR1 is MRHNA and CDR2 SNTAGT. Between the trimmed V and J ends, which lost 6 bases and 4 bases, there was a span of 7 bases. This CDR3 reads CASSSDGNTIYF. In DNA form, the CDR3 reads TGTGCCAGCAGCAGCGACGGAAACACCATATATTTT.

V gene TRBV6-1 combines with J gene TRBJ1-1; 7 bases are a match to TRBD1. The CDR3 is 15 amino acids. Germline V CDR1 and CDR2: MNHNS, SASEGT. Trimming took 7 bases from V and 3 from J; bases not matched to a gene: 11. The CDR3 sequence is CASKETGRWHTEAFF. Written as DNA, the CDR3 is TGTGCCAGCAAAGAGACAGGGAGGTGGCACACTGAAGCTTTCTTT.

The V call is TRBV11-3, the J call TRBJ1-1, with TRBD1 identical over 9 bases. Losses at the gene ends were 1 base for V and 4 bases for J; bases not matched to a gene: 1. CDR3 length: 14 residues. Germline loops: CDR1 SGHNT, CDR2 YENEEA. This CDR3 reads CASSLGGQGTEAFF. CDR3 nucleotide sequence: TGTGCCAGCAGCTTAGGGGGACAGGGCACTGAAGCTTTCTTT.

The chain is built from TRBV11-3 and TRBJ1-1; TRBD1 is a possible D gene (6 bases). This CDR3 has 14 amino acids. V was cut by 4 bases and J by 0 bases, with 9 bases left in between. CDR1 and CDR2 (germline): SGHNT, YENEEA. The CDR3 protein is CASSSQGVNTEAFF. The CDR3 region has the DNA TGTGCCAGCAGCTCACAGGGTGTGAACACTGAAGCTTTCTTT.

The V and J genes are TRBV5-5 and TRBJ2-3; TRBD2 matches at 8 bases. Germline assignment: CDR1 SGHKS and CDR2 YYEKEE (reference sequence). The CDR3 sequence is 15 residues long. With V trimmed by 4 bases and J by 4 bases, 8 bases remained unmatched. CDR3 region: CASSPGGGLADTQYF. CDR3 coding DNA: TGTGCCAGCAGCCCGGGAGGGGGATTGGCAGATACGCAGTATTTT.

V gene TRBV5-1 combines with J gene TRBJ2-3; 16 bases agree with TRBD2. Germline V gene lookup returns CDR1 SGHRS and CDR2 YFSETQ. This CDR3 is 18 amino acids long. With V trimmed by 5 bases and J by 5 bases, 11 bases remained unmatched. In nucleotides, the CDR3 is TGCGCCAGCAGTCGGGGACTAGCGGGGGGGCTTAAGGGAGATACGCAGTATTTT. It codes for CASSRGLAGGLKGDTQYF.

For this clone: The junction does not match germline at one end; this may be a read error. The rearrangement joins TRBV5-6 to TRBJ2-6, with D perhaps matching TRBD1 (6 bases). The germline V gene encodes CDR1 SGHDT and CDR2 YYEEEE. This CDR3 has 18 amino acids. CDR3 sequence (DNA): TGTGCCAGCAGCCCGACCAGGGGTGGGAGCTCTGGGGCCAACGGCCTGACTTTC. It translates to CASSPTRGGSSGANGLTF.